Given below is one T cell receptor beta chain in context. What it binds is not known. Assay used: immunoSEQ multiplex PCR; TCRdb lists only in-frame clones, some missing. In the table there are 100,000 to 150,000 clones, more than 75% of which are singletons. This sample stems from a study of T cell responses to AZD1222 COVID-19 vaccine. CDR1 and CDR2 from the germline V gene are SGHKS and YYEKEE (reference sequence). V lost 4 bases, J lost 2 bases, and 12 bases lay in between. This CDR3 has 14 residues. Findings of the study overall: The study found vaccine-associated CD4 TCRs spanning spike, dominant at 160-218 and 743-854. AZD1222 recipients seropositive at baseline numbered only six or seven.

The chain recombines TRBV5-5 with TRBJ1-1; TRBD1 might be the D (6 bases). The TCR sequence derives from an adult in good health. The sequences come from peripheral blood, collected on day 0 of AZD1222 vaccination. CDR3 in amino acids: CASSRSGANTEAFF. In nucleotides, the CDR3 is TGTGCCAGCAGCCGGTCGGGGGCAAACACTGAAGCTTTCTTT.